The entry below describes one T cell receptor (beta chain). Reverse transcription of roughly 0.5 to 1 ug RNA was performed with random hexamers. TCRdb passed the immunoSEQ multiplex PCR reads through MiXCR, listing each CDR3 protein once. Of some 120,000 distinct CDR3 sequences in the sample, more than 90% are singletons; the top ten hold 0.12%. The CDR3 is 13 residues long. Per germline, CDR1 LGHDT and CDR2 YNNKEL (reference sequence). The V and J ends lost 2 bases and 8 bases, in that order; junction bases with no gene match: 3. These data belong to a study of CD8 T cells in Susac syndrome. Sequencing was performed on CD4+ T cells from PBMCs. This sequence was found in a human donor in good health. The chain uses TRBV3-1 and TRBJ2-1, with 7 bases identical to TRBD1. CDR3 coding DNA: TGTGCCAGCAGCCAAACAGGGGTGGATGAGCAGTTCTTC. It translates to CASSQTGVDEQFF.